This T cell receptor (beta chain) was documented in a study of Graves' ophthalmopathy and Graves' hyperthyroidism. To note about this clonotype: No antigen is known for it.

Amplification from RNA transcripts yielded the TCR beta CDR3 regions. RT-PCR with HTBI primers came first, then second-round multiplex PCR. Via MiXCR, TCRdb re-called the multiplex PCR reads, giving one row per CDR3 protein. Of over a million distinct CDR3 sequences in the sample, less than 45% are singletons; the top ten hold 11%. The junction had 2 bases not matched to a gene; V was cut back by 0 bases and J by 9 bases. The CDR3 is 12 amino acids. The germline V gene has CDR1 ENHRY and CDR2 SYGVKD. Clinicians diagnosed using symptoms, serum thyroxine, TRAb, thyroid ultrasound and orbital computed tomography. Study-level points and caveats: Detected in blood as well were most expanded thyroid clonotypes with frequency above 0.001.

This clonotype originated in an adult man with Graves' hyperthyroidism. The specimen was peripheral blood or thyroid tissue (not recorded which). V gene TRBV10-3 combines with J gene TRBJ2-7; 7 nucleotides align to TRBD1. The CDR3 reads CAISESPGGQYF. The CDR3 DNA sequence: TGTGCCATCAGTGAGTCGCCAGGGGGGCAGTACTTC.